The present entry profiles one TCR beta chain with its context. These data come from a study of blood T cell repertoires in COVID-19. Overall study context: Sample material is recorded as cDNA or gDNA derived from T cells, B-cell-depleted T cells, or PBMCs.

From germline, CDR1 is SQVTM and CDR2 ANQGSEA. The CDR3 sequence is 13 residues long. V shed 1 base and J shed 6 bases, with 13 bases lying between them. In the authors' workflow: Amplified reference gene primers provided the basis for estimating nucleated cell counts. The assay was immunoSEQ multiplex PCR, and TCRdb's table has in-frame clones only and misses some. The V and J calls and clone size were taken over from that table, and D and trimming were inferred from the DNA. The sample contains approximately 180,000 clones, 90% of which appear only once. The sequenced sample consisted of peripheral blood. The receptor was isolated from a man between 50 and 59 years old with acute or convalescent COVID-19. V usage is TRBV29-1 and J usage is TRBJ2-7; tentative D call: TRBD2 (6 bases). CDR3 bases: TGCAGCGTTGAAGTTCAAGGAGGGCGCGAGCAGTACTTC. It is translated as CSVEVQGGREQYF.